This T cell receptor (beta chain) emerged from a study of blood T cell repertoires in COVID-19. Study at large: Samples of COVID-19 (acute and convalescent) were obtained from the United States, Italy and Spain. In each case, the material was cDNA or gDNA derived from T cells, B-cell-depleted T cells, or PBMCs.

Some clones are missing from TCRdb's copy, which holds only in-frame ones; the method was immunoSEQ multiplex PCR. The table shows roughly 300,000 clones, with roughly 90% occurring only once. Germline-derived CDR1 and CDR2 are SGDLS and YYNGEE. The CDR3 is 15 amino acids. V dropped 0 bases and J dropped 2 bases, with 9 bases sitting between them. This study enrolled people aged 18 to 89 from 24 US geographic areas. V gene TRBV9 combines with J gene TRBJ2-1; D gene unclear. Sequencing input: PBMCs or T cells enriched from blood (not recorded which). The TCR comes from a woman aged 30 to 39 who had recovered from COVID-19. The CDR3 spells CASSVDFRTYNEQFF. The CDR3 nucleotides read TGTGCCAGCAGCGTAGATTTCAGGACCTACAATGAGCAGTTCTTC.